This record concerns one T cell receptor beta chain sequence. Its antigen remains unidentified. Base qualities are not provided; no much larger clone lies one nucleotide away. This sample was included in a study of cytomegalovirus exposure and HLA in healthy donors listed by TCRdb under 2017. For context, the study as a whole: In an earlier analysis of some 550 of the donors, 250 to 300 Gb of sequence data and 117 million unique TCR beta sequences from about 179 million T cells were reported. An early release covering 550 to 700 HLA-typed donors comprised 300 to 350 gigabases of sequencing data and tens of millions of unique TCR sequences. The genetic ancestry cluster associated with self-reported Caucasian donors included roughly 84% of the 398 genotyped donors. The aim of the study was to test whether cataloging public T cell receptors could identify signatures of past pathogen exposure. The study used immunosequencing to profile the T cell repertoires of about 670 subjects and linked those repertoires to cytomegalovirus serostatus. Besides the first cohort of more than 650 subjects, a separate validation cohort made up of roughly 120 different subjects was used. To predict cytomegalovirus infection status, the study brought together high-throughput TCR immunosequencing, statistical association of individual TCRs with disease status, and machine learning. To study patterns of TCR occurrence, a later analysis re-analyzed previously published TCR beta repertoires from 650 to 750 donors and added high-resolution HLA genotyping. Rather than drawing on any new phenotypic data, the later analysis identified candidate immune exposures from TCR beta sequences and the way those sequences occurred across donors. To decide whether each TCR beta V gene segment behaved as functional or pseudogenic, an earlier analysis of approximately 590 of the donors relied on high-throughput TCR beta sequencing. Donor age, sex, ethnicity and CMV serostatus were compiled together with the repertoire data. A later genetic analysis took genome-wide SNP genotypes for about three fifths of the roughly 670 donors and used that subset as a discovery cohort. All discovery cohort repertoires had been generated on a single sequencing platform. Class I and class II HLA loci were covered by the typing at four-digit resolution. The number of donors typed differed by locus, with roughly 629-640 for A, B, C, DRB1 and DQB1, more than 500 for DQA1, 606 for DPA1, and about 450 for DPB1. Roughly 5 DR-DQ haplotypes were handled as single units for association and clustering, since linkage in the cohort was strong. On average, over 200,000 unique TCR beta nucleotide sequences were sequenced per donor among fewer than 500 genotyped donors of the cohort, with 15% to 20% of those sequences being non-productive.

General study outcomes and caveats: At a false discovery rate of 0.05, a later analysis linked some 17,000 TCR beta sequences to specific HLA alleles. In a later analysis, HLA-associated TCR beta chains were found to be more clonally expanded and to have lower generation probabilities than equally common non-associated chains. A total of 150 to 200 TCR beta chains were listed by the study as associated with cytomegalovirus. For the cohort, immune exposure information was limited to CMV serostatus. Roughly 15 rarely observed V segments, including chromosome 9 orphons, were excluded from the earlier analysis of about 500 of the donors because counts were too low. Because HLA typing was unavailable for some donors at each locus, only the typed subset was used in association tests. V-gene and J-gene trimming of TCR beta chains was associated with a missense DCLRE1C variant in a later genetic analysis, and the association was replicated in an independent cohort. A later analysis reported that several top co-occurrence clusters appeared linked to parvovirus B19, influenza, CMV and Epstein-Barr virus. Across donors, most TCR sequences were observed very rarely, whereas some public TCRs were present in many individuals. Assigning TCR associations to individual alleles was difficult when HLA alleles, especially DR and DQ, strongly co-occurred. Correlated functional status among segregating V segments might reflect linkage disequilibrium, but an unknown experimental factor could not be ruled out. Only TCR beta chains were sequenced in this cohort, and the absence of alpha or paired-chain data limited detectable features. A cluster of highly shared sequence variants was judged likely to be a technical artifact of the sequencing pipeline. In an earlier analysis of 587 of the donors, most TCR beta V segments appeared in productive rearrangements about 87% or about 30% of the time, broadly matching IMGT annotations. Most CMV-associated TCR beta chains appeared to be HLA-restricted in a later analysis, and the HLA associations seemed to be driven largely by CMV exposure. A few of the identified cytomegalovirus-associated TCR beta chains were confirmed in vitro to be specific for cytomegalovirus antigens. Sequencing depth was assumed to be roughly uniform across donors in the presence/absence analyses, though that assumption may not hold. The classifier was reported to diagnose cytomegalovirus status with high specificity and sensitivity in both the original cohort and the validation cohort. The authors suggested that the approach could potentially be extended to other disease states and immunological phenotypes. A further reported finding was that TCR beta sequences accurately predicted the HLA-A and HLA-B alleles for most subjects in the first cohort. According to a later genetic analysis, donors in an Asian-associated ancestry cluster had fewer N-insertions in productive TCRs than the approximately 670-donor mean. In a later analysis, the rate of TCR association differed among HLA loci, with DRB1 alleles having the most associated TCRs and HLA-C alleles having the fewest.

Receptor libraries were prepared by the immunoSEQ multiplex PCR assay. A mixture of 60 forward primers for TCR Vbeta segments and 13 reverse primers for TCR Jbeta segments was used in the multiplex PCR. The CDR3 region of rearranged TCR beta genes was amplified from genomic DNA with a multiplex PCR assay. On the Illumina HiSeq System, the amplified TCR beta libraries were sequenced as 87-base-pair reads. As for how the authors treated the data: A later analysis counted about 76 million unique TCR beta chains across the 550 to 800 repertoires, and about 10 million of these chains were shared by at least two donors. To remove PCR and sequencing errors, raw reads were error-corrected and collapsed into unique sequences using a nearest-neighbor algorithm that merged closely related sequences. CDR3 sequences were aligned to IMGT reference sequences to assign V, D and J gene segments. For a sequence to be retained, a match of at least six nucleotides to both a V gene segment and a J gene segment was required. Rearrangements were called productive when the CDR3 lacked stop codons and stayed in frame with V and J; all others were non-productive. CDR3 was defined according to IMGT convention as the region running from the second conserved V-encoded cysteine to the conserved J-encoded phenylalanine. In an earlier analysis of roughly 610 of the donors, sequences lacking an unambiguous match to a single V gene segment were excluded. In an earlier analysis of a few hundred of the donors, V segments were called functional above 56.7% productive rearrangements and were called segregating when the between-donor standard deviation exceeded 5%. A statistical classification framework was built to diagnose cytomegalovirus status from the catalog of TCR beta chain sequences. In a later analysis, V and J genes were assigned by comparing TCR nucleotide sequences against IMGT/GENE-DB human TR gene sequences. Using the TCRdist pipeline, a later analysis assigned CDR3 sequences along with most-parsimonious VDJ recombination scenarios. In a later analysis, every TCR beta chain was defined by the combination of its CDR3 amino acid sequence and its V-gene family, and reads without a unique V-gene family were dropped. A later analysis removed nearly 600 highly shared, low-generation-probability nucleotide sequences to deal with suspected cross-contamination and a sequencing artifact. In a later analysis, a clonal expansion index for each public chain was calculated from normalized within-repertoire ranks of inferred template counts. Generation probabilities in a later analysis came from a VDJ recombination model fitted to out-of-frame rearrangements, and those results were checked against IGoR. Hypergeometric tests were used in a later analysis to score TCR-TCR, TCR-HLA and TCR-CMV co-occurrence, with a repertoire-size bias correction applied to the TCR pairs. A later analysis estimated false discovery rates by permuting HLA or CMV assignments 20 times. In a later analysis, co-occurring TCRs were grouped using DBSCAN, and TCRdist sequence similarity was added for clustering within HLA-allele-positive subsets. For co-occurrence clustering, repertoires with fewer than 30,000 or more than 120,000 public chains were excluded, along with four to six repertoires with anomalous nucleotide sharing. TCRdb carries this immuneACCESS record with in-frame sequences only. Its versions omit some clonotypes, under half of them owing to an unresolved V gene in the studies checked, with the rest unexplained. V, J and clone size were drawn from that table, and D and trimming were deduced from the DNA. The sample table records some 120,000 clones; approximately 17% of these occur just once. Together, the top ten hold roughly 3% of the sample.

The cohort consisted of 600 or so healthy bone marrow donors. All cohort members were sampled while nominally healthy, although unrecorded immune exposures were likely present. The donor was CMV seropositive and belonged to the group of 250 to 300 seropositive cohort members. Each donor provided a peripheral blood sample, and peripheral blood mononuclear cells were used for TCR beta sequencing. The Qiagen DNeasy Blood Extraction Kit was used to extract genomic DNA from the blood cell samples. This receptor was taken from a female donor in good health and CMV-seropositive. The specimen was PBMCs.

The DNA sequence is given as TGCAGCGTTTCGGGACTAGCGGGATTTCAAGAGACCCAGTACTTC. This sequence encodes CSVSGLAGFQETQYF. The V gene is TRBV29-1 and the J gene is TRBJ2-5; a stretch of 13 junction bases matches TRBD2. CDR1 and CDR2, per the germline V gene, are SQVTM and ANQGSEA. Trimming accounts for 5 bases at V and 2 bases at J, while the number of junction bases matched to no gene is 5. Counted from cysteine to phenylalanine, this CDR3 has 15 amino acids. The CDR3 DNA has 45 bases and is translated from base 1. When the CDR3 is completed using the reference TRBV29-1 and TRBJ2-5 genes on either side, the full variable domain is SAVISQKPSRDICQRGTSLTIQCQVDSQVTMMFWYRQQPGQSLTLIATANQGSEATYESGFVIDKFPISRPNLTFSTLTVSNMSPEDSSIYLCSVSGLAGFQETQYFGPGTRLLVL.